This paragraph reports one T cell receptor beta chain. Its antigen is currently not known. It has no much larger one-base neighbor in the sample; base qualities were not kept. The time point label, as the study defines it: baseline before first vaccination. Samples from vaccinated people were obtained from the UK trials COV001 and COV002, which included a single-blind randomized controlled phase 2/3 trial of AZD1222 (ChAdOx1 nCoV-19) in healthy adults. Trial participant PBMC samples were collected at day 0 and day 28 after the second dose for TCRbeta chain sequencing. The CDR3 regions of human TCRbeta chains were analyzed by immunosequencing. On the study's bioinformatics: Repertoire TCRs were checked for matches against a reference library of SARS-CoV-2-specific TCRs that had been generated using the MIRA antigen-specificity platform. Breadth was defined as the fraction of unique TCRs that were SARS-CoV-2-associated. Depth was defined as the fraction of total T cells that were SARS-CoV-2-associated. Using the MIRA data, each spike-specific TCR was assigned both to the spike region to which the TCR was reactive and to a CD4 or CD8 class. Log10-transformed breadth and depth values were compared by one-way ANOVA with Sidak's multiple comparisons tests. What TCRdb holds here is the immuneACCESS table cut down to in-frame rearrangements. Part of the clones is not present; checked against another copy, under half of the missing clones reflect an unresolved V gene, and the others are unexplained. For V, J and clone size, that table is used; D and trimming come from the DNA. The sample table shows about 130,000 clones, and 87% are seen once. Of the sample, about 9.4% is held by the ten largest clones.

This entry is derived from a study of T cell responses to AZD1222 COVID-19 vaccine (dated by TCRdb to the early 2020s). Notes on the research overall: AZD1222 recipients given second doses at about 4 weeks or at about 12 weeks were pooled, since spike-specific TCR depth and breadth were not found to differ between the two schedules. A total of approximately 240 trial participants underwent TCR sequencing, of whom 207 received two doses of AZD1222 and about 25 received two doses of the MenACWY control vaccine. Trial participants were enrolled into age subgroups of 18-55, 56-69 and 70-plus years, which contained about 150, 27 and 61 TCR-sequenced participants, respectively. General study outcomes and caveats: Participants were mostly white British and included more females than males, and it was suggested by the authors that clonal diversity may have been underestimated. A significant rise in spike-specific TCR breadth and depth was observed after two AZD1222 doses relative to day 0 and relative to MenACWY recipients. No day 14 peak-response samples were available, so repertoires were characterized only after the peak T cell response. The vaccine-associated CD4 TCRs covered the entire spike protein, and the dominant responses fell in regions 160-218 and 743-854. Only five to seven AZD1222 recipients were SARS-CoV-2 seropositive at baseline, limiting conclusions about previously exposed vaccinees. Epitopes outside the regions mutated in the B.1.351 and B.1.1.7 variants were reportedly recognized by nearly half of the unique spike-specific TCRs. The 56-69-year group was small, and its depth increase did not reach significance, likely because of low power.

Inclusive of the bounding cysteine and phenylalanine, the CDR3 is 11 residues long. Kept here is only the CDR3 DNA, which spans 33 bases and is read in frame from base 1. V is reduced by 1 base and J by 8 bases, leaving a spacing of 6 bases between them. For CDR1 and CDR2, the germline V gene (reference sequence) lists DFQATT and SNEGSKA. The origin of this receptor is an adult in good health. The source was peripheral blood, collected on day 0 of AZD1222 vaccination. The sequence links TRBV20-1 to TRBJ2-1; the D segment cannot be called with confidence. The CDR3 region: CSARGIYEQFF. The nucleotide sequence is given as TGCAGTGCTAGAGGTATTTATGAGCAGTTCTTC.